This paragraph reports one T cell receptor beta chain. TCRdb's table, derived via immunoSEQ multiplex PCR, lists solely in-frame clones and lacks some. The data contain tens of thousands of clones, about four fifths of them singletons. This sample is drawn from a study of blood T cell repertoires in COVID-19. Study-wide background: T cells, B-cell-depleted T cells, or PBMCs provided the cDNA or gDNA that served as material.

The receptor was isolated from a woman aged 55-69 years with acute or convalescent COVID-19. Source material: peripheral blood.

The CDR3 sequence: CASSLIFERGHTDTQYF. Written as DNA, the CDR3 is TGTGCCAGCAGCTTGATTTTCGAGCGGGGACACACAGATACGCAGTATTTT. The chain combines TRBV11-2 with TRBJ2-3; weak D call: TRBD2 (7 bases). Trimming removed 3 bases at V and 2 bases at J, with 18 bases between. There are 17 residues in the CDR3. Germline V gene sequence: CDR1 SGHAT, CDR2 FQNNGV. Looking up the rest from reference TRBV11-2 and TRBJ2-3 gives the full variable domain: EAGVAQSPRYKIIEKRQSVAFWCNPISGHATLYWYQQILGQGPKLLIQFQNNGVVDDSQLPKDRFSAERLKGVDSTLKIQPAKLEDSAVYLCASSLIFERGHTDTQYFGPGTRLTVL.